These 29 T cell receptor beta chains came from one sample sequenced in a study of PD-1 blockade in mismatch repair-deficient tumors. This table comes from immunoSEQ multiplex PCR, and its TCRdb copy is limited to in-frame clones, with some not included. The sample shows more than 30,000 clones, 70% to 90% of them seen only once. The sequenced sample was peripheral blood, obtained approximately 78 weeks after starting pembrolizumab. Receptors originate from an adult with mismatch repair-deficient cancer.

This chain connects TRBV27 to TRBJ2-7, with D possibly being TRBD2 (5 bases). The CDR3 length is 14 residues. V was clipped by 1 base and J by 6 bases, with 13 bases between them. Germline CDR1 MNHEY, CDR2 SMNVEV (reference sequence). CDR3 bases: TGTGCCAGCAGTTTATACCCTGACGGGGTCGAGCAGTACTTC. Its protein is CASSLYPDGVEQYF.

This chain links TRBV11-3 with TRBJ2-1; 7 nucleotides align to TRBD2. This CDR3 is built from 15 residues. Germline V CDR1 and CDR2: SGHNT, YENEEA. Unmatched junction bases numbered 12, after V lost 5 bases and J lost 8 bases. The CDR3 protein is CASSLGTTWRDEQFF. CDR3 bases: TGTGCCAGCAGCCTAGGGACTACCTGGCGGGATGAGCAGTTCTTC.

The rearrangement joins TRBV30 to TRBJ1-1, with D uncertain. In germline, CDR1 is GTSNPN, CDR2 SVGIG (reference sequence). This CDR3 contains 13 residues. Trimming shortened V by 1 base and J by 0 bases, and 6 bases separated the two germline ends. The DNA of the CDR3 is TGTGCCTGGAGTGGCACCCTGAACACTGAAGCTTTCTTT. Protein product: CAWSGTLNTEAFF.

This sequence joins TRBV7-3 and TRBJ2-3, with 7 bases lining up with TRBD1. The junction had 4 bases not matched to a gene; V was cut back by 1 base and J by 0 bases. CDR1 SGHTA and CDR2 FQGTGA come from the germline V gene. The CDR3 contains 16 residues. CDR3 loop: CASSLIGRGSTDTQYF. The DNA of the CDR3 is TGTGCCAGCAGCTTAATCGGCAGGGGGAGCACAGATACGCAGTATTTT.

The V call is TRBV4-1, the J call TRBJ2-7; no reliable D call. This CDR3 spans 16 amino acids. The germline CDR1 and CDR2 sequences are MGHRA and YSYEKL. The ends were cut back, 1 base at V and 0 bases at J, with 13 bases in the middle. The CDR3 nucleotides are TGCGCCAGCAGCCAAGTACCGGACGCCAGCTCCTACGAGCAGTACTTC. This codes for CASSQVPDASSYEQYF.

This chain uses TRBV5-6 with TRBJ2-2; TRBD1 matches 7 bases. The J segment lost 3 bases and the V segment lost 2 bases, leaving 4 bases of the junction unmatched. Germline values: CDR1 SGHDT, CDR2 YYEEEE. CDR3 size: 15 residues. Here the CDR3 DNA reads TGTGCCAGCAGCTTCGGGGACAGACACACCGGGGAGCTGTTTTTT. Translating it yields CASSFGDRHTGELFF.

This clone was observed a few times. V is TRBV7-9 and J is TRBJ2-5; 9 nucleotides agree with TRBD1. V shed 2 bases and J 5 bases; nucleotides not matched to a gene: 9. The CDR3 consists of 16 residues. From germline, CDR1 is SEHNR and CDR2 FQNEAQ (reference sequence). The CDR3 loop is CASSLQDRGVMETQYF. In DNA form, the CDR3 reads TGTGCCAGCAGCTTACAGGACAGGGGCGTAATGGAGACCCAGTACTTC.

This sequence joins TRBV5-1 and TRBJ2-7; D is perhaps TRBD2 (6 bases). Germline CDR1 is SGHRS and CDR2 is YFSETQ. The CDR3 has 14 amino acids. Trimming removed 5 bases at V and 0 bases at J, with 12 bases between. As DNA, the CDR3 is TGCGCCAGCAGGACGGAGGGGAGCTCCTACGAGCAGTACTTC. It is translated as CASRTEGSSYEQYF.

The V gene is TRBV7-3, the J gene TRBJ2-1, with D uncertain. There are 14 residues in the CDR3. V was trimmed by 2 bases and J by 1 base, leaving 6 bases between them. Looked up from germline, CDR1 is SGHTA and CDR2 is FQGTGA. The chain's CDR3 is CASSLLGSYNEQFF. The DNA for the CDR3 is TGTGCCAGCAGCTTACTGGGGTCCTACAATGAGCAGTTCTTC.

The DNA of the CDR3 is TGTGCCAGCAGCACCGGGACAGGGCTCAATCAGCCCCAGCATTTT. This encodes CASSTGTGLNQPQHF. The V call is TRBV7-2, the J call TRBJ1-5, with TRBD1 identical over 9 bases. This CDR3 has 15 amino acids. Germline-derived CDR1 and CDR2 are SGHTA and FQGNSA. Trimming took 5 bases from V and 3 from J; bases not matched to a gene: 5.

This clone was detected only once. The chain is built from TRBV16 and TRBJ1-1, with no clear D. The CDR3 consists of 15 residues. CDR1 and CDR2 from the germline V gene are KGHSY and FQNENV. With 0 bases removed from V and 0 bases from J, the gap between germline ends came to 8 bases. This CDR3 is CASSQSPQMNTEAFF. The DNA of the CDR3 is TGTGCCAGCAGCCAATCGCCGCAAATGAACACTGAAGCTTTCTTT. Looking up the rest from reference TRBV16 and TRBJ1-1 gives the full variable domain: GEEVAQTPKHLVRGEGQKAKLYCAPIKGHSYVFWYQQVLKNEFKFLISFQNENVFDETGMPKERFSAKCLPNSPCSLEIQATKLEDSAVYFCASSQSPQMNTEAFFGQGTRLTVV.

This chain links TRBV7-9 with TRBJ1-4, with 11 bases identical to TRBD1. This CDR3 spans 15 amino acids. The germline CDR1 and CDR2 sequences are SEHNR and FQNEAQ (reference sequence). J gave up 8 bases and V 5 bases, and 7 bases lay outside the gene matches. The DNA of the CDR3 is TGTGCCAGCAGCCATCGGACAGGGGGCCTCGAAAAACTGTTTTTT. This sequence encodes CASSHRTGGLEKLFF. The variable domain in full, completed from reference TRBV7-9 and TRBJ1-4, reads DTGVSQNPRHKITKRGQNVTFRCDPISEHNRLYWYRQTLGQGPEFLTYFQNEAQLEKSRLLSDRFSAERPKGSFSTLEIQRTEQGDSAMYLCASSHRTGGLEKLFFGSGTQLSVL.

J is TRBJ2-3 and V is TRBV7-8; a weak D match, TRBD2 (5 bases). Germline V CDR1 and CDR2: SGHVS, FQNEAQ. The CDR3 is 12 amino acids. V gave up 2 bases and J gave up 10 bases, with 10 bases separating them. The CDR3 coding sequence is TGTGCCAGCAGCTTACGGCTCGGGGCGCAGTATTTT. Its translation: CASSLRLGAQYF.

By sample share, this clone is medium-sized. This sequence joins TRBV19 and TRBJ2-7; no reliable D call. Per the germline V gene, CDR1 is LNHDA and CDR2 is SQIVND (reference sequence). The CDR3 runs to 13 residues. Between the trimmed V and J ends, which lost 3 bases and 3 bases, there was a span of 9 bases. The CDR3 region is CASSIKGGYEQYF. CDR3 coding DNA: TGTGCCAGTAGTATCAAAGGCGGCTACGAGCAGTACTTC.

The chain joins TRBV19 to TRBJ2-5, with TRBD1 identical over 9 bases. The germline gives CDR1 LNHDA, CDR2 SQIVND (reference sequence). V was pared by 4 bases and J by 9 bases, with 9 bases of the junction left unmatched. The CDR3 runs 14 residues. This CDR3 reads CASSRDRVRSAQYF. The CDR3 DNA reads as TGTGCCAGTAGTAGGGACAGGGTTAGGAGCGCCCAGTACTTC.

This rearrangement joins TRBV7-9 to TRBJ1-1; D gene ambiguous. The CDR3 sequence is 15 residues long. V lost 5 bases and J lost 6, with 19 bases in between. Germline lookup yields CDR1 SEHNR and CDR2 FQNEAQ (reference sequence). The CDR3 DNA follows: TGTGCCAGCAGCCCTCGGGGTCAGGTAAACGCTGAAGCTTTCTTT. This encodes CASSPRGQVNAEAFF.

The chain has TRBV28 and TRBJ2-1; D uncertain. V lost 6 bases and J lost 3, with 6 bases in between. Germline V gene sequence: CDR1 MDHEN, CDR2 SYDVKM. The length of the CDR3 is 12 residues. As DNA, the CDR3 is TGTGCCAGCAGGCCTGACTACAATGAGCAGTTCTTC. This encodes CASRPDYNEQFF.

This clone was detected once. This chain links TRBV11-3 with TRBJ1-1; 7 positions match TRBD1. V lost 7 bases, J lost 1 base, and 12 bases stayed unmatched. The CDR3 spans 16 residues. Germline lookup yields CDR1 SGHNT and CDR2 YENEEA. CDR3 sequence: CASTTTTGTANTEAFF. The DNA for the CDR3 is TGTGCCAGCACCACTACGACCGGGACAGCGAACACTGAAGCTTTCTTT.

The chain recombines TRBV18 with TRBJ2-7; TRBD2 matches 12 bases. This CDR3 is 17 amino acids long. Trimming cost V 2 bases and J 2 bases; bases outside gene matches: 7. Germline assignment: CDR1 KGHSH and CDR2 LQKENI. CDR3 protein: CASSPWLAGGPAYEQYF. The CDR3 coding sequence is TGTGCCAGCTCACCATGGCTAGCGGGAGGGCCGGCCTACGAGCAGTACTTC.

V gene TRBV18 combines with J gene TRBJ1-1; the D gene is possibly TRBD1 (5 bases). Trimming pared 2 bases from V and 4 bases from J, leaving 11 bases between. Germline V CDR1 and CDR2: KGHSH, LQKENI. The CDR3 sequence is 14 residues long. DNA for the CDR3: TGTGCCAGCTCACCAGCAGGGTCTTCCACTGAAGCTTTCTTT. It yields the protein CASSPAGSSTEAFF.

This clone has only a few counts. The chain carries TRBV21-1 and TRBJ1-2; the D call TRBD1 from the table was never checked on the DNA. TRBV21-1 is a pseudogene segment. This CDR3 spans 17 amino acids. DNA of the CDR3: TGTGCCAGCAGCAGATGCTTGGGACAGGGATGGTACTATGGCTACACCTTC. Its protein is CASSRCLGQGWYYGYTF.

The chain couples TRBV5-8 to TRBJ2-1, with TRBD2 identical over 8 bases. The CDR3 extends over 15 amino acids. The V gene's germline CDR1 is SGHTS and CDR2 YDEGEE. Trimming took 5 bases from V and 3 from J; bases not matched to a gene: 7. The DNA of the CDR3 is TGTGCCAGCAGTTCCTTGCGGGAGGACTACAATGAGCAGTTCTTC. Its translation: CASSSLREDYNEQFF.

The rearrangement joins TRBV29-1 to TRBJ2-3, with D uncertain. CDR1 is SQVTM and CDR2 is ANQGSEA in the germline V gene. The V gene lost 6 bases and the J gene lost 4 bases, with 8 bases spanning the gap. CDR3 length: 11 residues. The CDR3 region is CSVGLSDTQYF. In DNA form, the CDR3 reads TGCAGCGTAGGGCTGTCAGATACGCAGTATTTT.

This clone was detected a few times. This rearrangement joins TRBV28 to TRBJ2-5; no reliable D call. This CDR3 is 13 amino acids long. V lost 5 bases, J lost 3 bases, and 10 bases lay in between. Germline assignment: CDR1 MDHEN and CDR2 SYDVKM. CDR3 sequence reads: CASSPSGEETQYF. DNA of the CDR3: TGTGCCAGCAGTCCTTCTGGGGAAGAGACCCAGTACTTC.

In this sample, this clone turned up a few times. One end of the junction is discordant with germline, which a read error may explain. The chain links TRBV5-8 to TRBJ2-7; D is possibly TRBD2 (6 bases). CDR1 SGHTS and CDR2 YDEGEE come from the germline V gene. This CDR3 region has 11 residues. CDR3 loop: CASRLEGEQYF. CDR3 bases: TGTGCCAGCAGATTGGAGGGCGAGCAGTACTTC.

The V call is TRBV13, the J call TRBJ2-7; D remains unclear. Germline-derived CDR1 and CDR2 are PRHDT and FYEKMQ (reference sequence). The CDR3 loop spans 16 amino acids. Trimming left V 3 bases short and J 0 bases short, with 15 bases between. The CDR3 is CASSFPFPGSSYEQYF. CDR3 sequence (DNA): TGTGCCAGCAGCTTTCCATTTCCGGGTAGCTCCTACGAGCAGTACTTC.

The genes are TRBV9 and TRBJ2-1; D gene ambiguous. Germline loops: CDR1 SGDLS, CDR2 YYNGEE. V lost 3 bases to trimming and J lost 5 bases, with 9 bases between them. CDR3 length: 13 amino acids. The CDR3 DNA sequence: TGTGCCAGCAGCGGTCCCGGGCACAATGAGCAGTTCTTC. This sequence encodes CASSGPGHNEQFF. The full variable domain, completed using reference TRBV9 and TRBJ2-1, is DSGVTQTPKHLITATGQRVTLRCSPRSGDLSVYWYQQSLDQGLQFLIQYYNGEERAKGNILERFSAQQFPDLHSELNLSSLELGDSALYFCASSGPGHNEQFFGPGTRLTVL.

This rearrangement joins TRBV13 to TRBJ2-1; D is perhaps TRBD2 (7 bases). Germline CDR1 is PRHDT and CDR2 is FYEKMQ (reference sequence). The CDR3 runs to 16 residues. Trimming cost V 0 bases and J 3 bases, with 12 bases left between them. The CDR3 region has the DNA TGTGCCAGCAGCTTAGGACAGGGAGGGCTCTACAATGAGCAGTTCTTC. Translating it yields CASSLGQGGLYNEQFF.

The CDR3 region is CASSLSASGSAYNEQFF. CDR3 bases: TGTGCCAGCAGCTTATCAGCTAGCGGGAGCGCTTACAATGAGCAGTTCTTC. The rearrangement uses TRBV7-9 and TRBJ2-1; TRBD2 agrees at 10 bases. J gave up 4 bases and V 2 bases, and 8 bases lay outside the gene matches. Germline-derived CDR1 and CDR2 are SEHNR and FQNEAQ (reference sequence). The length of the CDR3 is 17 residues.